This T cell receptor (beta chain) was profiled in a study of OX40 agonist ivuxolimab in advanced cancers. Whole-study findings and limits: Low clonal expansion, among the lowest seen, marked partial responders at 0.1-3.0 mg/kg.

This clone has a single count. Its specificity is unknown. People who had autoimmune disease history or systemic immunosuppression were excluded. Only in-frame clones appear in the TCRdb table, and some are missing; sequencing was by immunoSEQ multiplex PCR. This sample has tens of thousands of clones, with about 88% found just once. The material sequenced was CD4+ or CD8+ T cells sorted from blood, taken in a trial of the OX40 agonist ivuxolimab. The TCR originated in an adult with an advanced solid tumor such as melanoma, head and neck, liver or kidney cancer.

The chain's CDR3 is CASSFTTTDTQYF. For the CDR3, the DNA is TGTGCCAGCAGCTTTACCACCACAGATACGCAGTATTTT. The rearrangement uses TRBV11-3 and TRBJ2-3; unclear D gene. V was cut by 3 bases and J by 2 bases, with 6 bases left in between. This CDR3 has 13 residues. CDR1 and CDR2 (germline): SGHNT, YENEEA.